These T cell receptor beta chains were read from a single sample in a study of T cells after yellow fever vaccination. Each CDR3 protein gets one entry after TCRdb re-called the 5' RACE reads with MiXCR. The table has about 73,000 distinct CDR3 sequences, 7.7% seen once. This specimen was CD8+ T cells sorted from PBMCs, taken on the day of the yellow fever booster vaccination. The source is a man younger than 45 who received the YFV17D yellow fever vaccine. CDR3s include the opening cysteine and the closing phenylalanine or tryptophan. The D gene is left open where the match is weak.

j_call v_call d_call cdr3_aa
TRBJ2-7 TRBV5-5 . CASSIMGDWTYYEQYF
TRBJ1-6 TRBV5-5 . CASSLFGNVGSPLHF
TRBJ2-5 TRBV20-1 . CSARDPGRRNYKETQYF
TRBJ2-7 TRBV6-5 . CASAGSWPYEQYF
TRBJ2-3 TRBV20-1 . CSANLVGEAHTDTQYF
TRBJ2-1 TRBV7-9 . CASSLVGEQFF
TRBJ2-1 TRBV9 . CASSPPAWPNEQFF
TRBJ1-1 TRBV6-5 . CATQGTNTEAFF
TRBJ2-2 TRBV4-3 . CASSQDSSTGELFF
TRBJ2-7 TRBV19 TRBD1 CASRPGTDYEQYF
TRBJ2-7 TRBV6-2/TRBV6-3 TRBD1 CASSGTGDLYEQYF
TRBJ2-1 TRBV3-1 . CASSQGGDLTLYNEQFF
TRBJ2-2 TRBV7-3 . CASSSVTGELFF
TRBJ2-1 TRBV27 TRBD2 CASSLGTSGRGEQFF
TRBJ2-1 TRBV7-3 . CASSFGLGNEQFF
TRBJ2-1 TRBV7-9 . CASSWAESSYNEQFF
TRBJ2-1 TRBV4-3 . CASSQGSGNEQFF
TRBJ2-1 TRBV7-8 TRBD2 CASSLVGSGRRNEQFF
TRBJ2-1 TRBV11-2 TRBD2 CASSLVLAVSSYNEQFF
TRBJ2-5 TRBV29-1 TRBD2 CSGVGLAGVETQYF
TRBJ2-1 TRBV19 . CASSTTNNEQFF
TRBJ2-6 TRBV21-1 . CARPTGTPGNRFSGANVLTF
TRBJ2-7 TRBV4-2 TRBD2 CASSQDGLADEQYF
TRBJ1-1 TRBV6-1 TRBD1 CASSPIGMDRGYNTEAFF
TRBJ2-7 TRBV6-5 . CASSPVVAYEQYF
TRBJ2-3 TRBV3-1 . CASSQVAGSSTDTQYF
TRBJ2-6 TRBV5-5 . CASSLSGPPSGANVLTF
TRBJ2-1 TRBV29-1 TRBD2 CSAGLDNEQFF
TRBJ2-7 TRBV10-3 . CAISESGSYYEQYF
TRBJ2-7 TRBV6-1 . CASSPDISSYEQYF
TRBJ2-3 TRBV28 . CASSLSGLSTDTQYF
TRBJ2-2 TRBV12-3/TRBV12-4 . CASSEPSVIVELFF
TRBJ1-5 TRBV9 . CASSVGTTGNQPQHF
TRBJ2-5 TRBV28 TRBD2 CASSLKGLAGGVKTQYF
TRBJ1-4 TRBV25-1 . CASSEYDLATNEKLFF
TRBJ2-1 TRBV7-9 . CASRLGNPVYNEQFF
TRBJ2-1 TRBV12-3/TRBV12-4 . CASSADFYSYNEQFF
TRBJ1-2 TRBV14 . CASSQDQGPIYGYTF
TRBJ1-1 TRBV4-1 . CASSREGRNTEAFF
TRBJ2-2 TRBV9 TRBD1 CASSHGQEELFF
TRBJ2-7 TRBV7-6 . CASSLGRGDYEQYF